A single TCR beta chain is shown here with its context. As yet, its antigen is unknown. Terminally differentiated effector memory CD45RA+ cells were excluded by CCR7 positive selection of CD45RO-negative cells. Each donor was a Caucasian adult residing in Nashville, Tennessee. This record comes from a study of shared clonotypes between healthy human individuals. As for the study in general: Samples came from a couple of female and a few male donors aged 18 to 49.

The input for sorted-subset replicate PCRs was about 200 ng DNA, about 30,000 T cell genomes. The protocol was immunoSEQ multiplex PCR, while the TCRdb copy is restricted to in-frame clones and leaves out a portion. The table lists about 820,000 clones, 92% of them singletons. Study results and caveats: A handful of donors held 4.5% to 5% of naive CD4 clonotypes in common.

The germline V gene has CDR1 MNHEY and CDR2 SMNVEV (reference sequence). With 3 bases removed from V and 8 bases from J, the gap between germline ends came to 14 bases. The CDR3 sequence is 14 residues long. This chain connects TRBV27 to TRBJ1-3, with D hard to call. This sequence originates from a man aged 30 to 39 in good health. Sequenced material: naive CD8+ T cells sorted from blood. The chain's CDR3 is CASSFGGMRDTIYF. CDR3 nucleotide sequence: TGTGCCAGCAGTTTTGGAGGGATGAGGGACACCATATATTTT.